This T cell receptor beta chain was sequenced during a study of blood T cell repertoires in COVID-19. Study-wide context: Samples representing acute and convalescent COVID-19 were sourced from the United States, Italy and Spain. Nucleic acid was either cDNA or gDNA, and it came from T cells, B-cell-depleted T cells, or PBMCs.

Trimming cost V 0 bases and J 3 bases; bases outside gene matches: 1. Germline CDR1 is SGHKS and CDR2 is YYEKEE (reference sequence). CDR3 length: 14 amino acids. Method: immunoSEQ multiplex PCR; TCRdb's copy keeps in-frame clones and lacks some. The data hold approximately 150,000 clones, with more than 85% observed a single time. During active infection, Seattle patients enrolled and were then monitored through disease. The sequencing sample was made of peripheral blood. The source of this sequence is a woman aged 80 or over with COVID-19, enrolled during active disease. The chain combines TRBV5-5 with TRBJ2-7; 9 bases fit TRBD1. The CDR3 DNA follows: TGTGCCAGCAGCTTGGGACAGGGGGGCTACGAGCAGTACTTC. Translated, it gives CASSLGQGGYEQYF.